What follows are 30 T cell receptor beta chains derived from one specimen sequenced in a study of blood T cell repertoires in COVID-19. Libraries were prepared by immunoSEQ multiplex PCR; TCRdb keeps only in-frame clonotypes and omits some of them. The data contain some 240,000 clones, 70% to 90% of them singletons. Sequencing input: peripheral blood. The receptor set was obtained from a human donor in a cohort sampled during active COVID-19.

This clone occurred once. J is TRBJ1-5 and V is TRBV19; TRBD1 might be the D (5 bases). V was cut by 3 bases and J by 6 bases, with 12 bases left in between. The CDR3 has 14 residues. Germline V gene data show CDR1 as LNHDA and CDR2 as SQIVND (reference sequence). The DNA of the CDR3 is TGTGCCAGTAGTATCAGCCAGGGCCCTCAGCCCCAGCATTTT. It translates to CASSISQGPQPQHF.

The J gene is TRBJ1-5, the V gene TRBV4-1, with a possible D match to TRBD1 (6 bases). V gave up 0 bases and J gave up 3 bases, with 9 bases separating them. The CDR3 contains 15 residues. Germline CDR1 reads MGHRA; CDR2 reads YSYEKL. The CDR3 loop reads CASSQDRGNNQPQHF. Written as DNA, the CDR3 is TGCGCCAGCAGCCAAGACAGGGGTAACAATCAGCCCCAGCATTTT.

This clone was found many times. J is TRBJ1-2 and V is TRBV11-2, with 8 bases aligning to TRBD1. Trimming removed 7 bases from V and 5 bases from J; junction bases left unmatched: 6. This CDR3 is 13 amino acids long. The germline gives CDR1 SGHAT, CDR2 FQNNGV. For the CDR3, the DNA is TGTGCCAGCAAGTGGACAGGGAGATATGGCTACACCTTC. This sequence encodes CASKWTGRYGYTF.

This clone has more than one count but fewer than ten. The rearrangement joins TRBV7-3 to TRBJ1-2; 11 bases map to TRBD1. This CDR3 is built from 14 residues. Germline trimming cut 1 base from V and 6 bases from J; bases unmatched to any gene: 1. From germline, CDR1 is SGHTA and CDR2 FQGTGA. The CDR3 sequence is CASSLMGQGDGYTF. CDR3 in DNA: TGTGCCAGCAGCTTAATGGGACAGGGGGATGGCTACACCTTC.

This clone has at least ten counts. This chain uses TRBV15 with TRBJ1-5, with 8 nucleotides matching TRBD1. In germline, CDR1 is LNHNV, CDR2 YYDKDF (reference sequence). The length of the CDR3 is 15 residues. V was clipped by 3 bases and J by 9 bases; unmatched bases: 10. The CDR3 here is CATSSDRGPSWPQHF. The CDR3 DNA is TGTGCCACCAGCAGTGACAGGGGCCCCTCGTGGCCCCAGCATTTT.

The CDR3 sequence is CASSLGQGMLNEKLFF. In DNA form, the CDR3 reads TGCGCCAGCAGCTTGGGACAGGGGATGCTTAATGAAAAACTGTTTTTT. This chain links TRBV5-1 with TRBJ1-4, with TRBD1 identical over 8 bases. This CDR3 contains 16 residues. The germline gives CDR1 SGHRS, CDR2 YFSETQ. V shed 0 bases, J shed 4 bases, and the junction held 5 bases outside the gene matches.

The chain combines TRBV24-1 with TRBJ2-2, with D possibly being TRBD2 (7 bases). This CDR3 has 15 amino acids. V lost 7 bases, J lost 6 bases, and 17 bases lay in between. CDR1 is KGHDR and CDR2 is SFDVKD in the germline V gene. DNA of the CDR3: TGTGCCACCAGGGGGGGGCAAGCGGGTGCCGGGGAGCTGTTTTTT. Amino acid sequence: CATRGGQAGAGELFF.

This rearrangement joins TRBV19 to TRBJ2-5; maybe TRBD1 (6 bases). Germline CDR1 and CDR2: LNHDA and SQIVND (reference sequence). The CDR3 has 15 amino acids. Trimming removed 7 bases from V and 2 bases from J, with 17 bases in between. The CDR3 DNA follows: TGTGCCAGTACGTGGGGCCGTCAGGGGCAAGAGACCCAGTACTTC. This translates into CASTWGRQGQETQYF.

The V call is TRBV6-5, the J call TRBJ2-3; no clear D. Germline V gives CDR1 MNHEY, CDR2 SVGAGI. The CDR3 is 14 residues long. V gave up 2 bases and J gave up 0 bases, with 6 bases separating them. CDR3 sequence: CASSYGASTDTQYF. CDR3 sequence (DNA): TGTGCCAGCAGTTACGGAGCGAGCACAGATACGCAGTATTTT.

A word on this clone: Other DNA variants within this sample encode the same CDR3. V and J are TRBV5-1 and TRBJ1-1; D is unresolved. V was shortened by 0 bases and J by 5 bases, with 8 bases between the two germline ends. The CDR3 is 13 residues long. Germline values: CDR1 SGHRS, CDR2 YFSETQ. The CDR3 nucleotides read TGCGCCAGCAGCTTGGCCGGGAGGACTGAAGCTTTCTTT. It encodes CASSLAGRTEAFF.

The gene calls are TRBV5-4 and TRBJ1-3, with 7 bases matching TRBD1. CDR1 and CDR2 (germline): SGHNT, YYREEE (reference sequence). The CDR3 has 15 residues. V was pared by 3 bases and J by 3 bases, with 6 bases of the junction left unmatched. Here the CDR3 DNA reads TGTGCCAGCAGCTCGGGACAGCCTGGTGGAAACACCATATATTTT. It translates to CASSSGQPGGNTIYF.

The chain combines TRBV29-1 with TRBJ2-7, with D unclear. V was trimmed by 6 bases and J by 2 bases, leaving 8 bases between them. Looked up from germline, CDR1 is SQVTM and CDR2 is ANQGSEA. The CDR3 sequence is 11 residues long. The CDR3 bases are TGCAGCGTCCAAACGGCCTACGAGCAGTACTTC. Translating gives CSVQTAYEQYF.

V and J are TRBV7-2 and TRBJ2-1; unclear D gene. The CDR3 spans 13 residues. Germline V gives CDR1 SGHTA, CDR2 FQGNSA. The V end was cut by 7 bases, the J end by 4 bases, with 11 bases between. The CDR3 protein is CASNVQVYNEQFF. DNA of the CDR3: TGTGCCAGCAACGTCCAGGTTTACAATGAGCAGTTCTTC.

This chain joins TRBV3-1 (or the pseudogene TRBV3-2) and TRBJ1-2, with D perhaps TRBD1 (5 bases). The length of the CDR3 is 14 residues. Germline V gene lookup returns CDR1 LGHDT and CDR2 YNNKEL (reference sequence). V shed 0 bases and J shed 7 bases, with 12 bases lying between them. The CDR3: CASSQDLVGAGYTF. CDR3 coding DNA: TGTGCCAGCAGCCAAGATCTGGTAGGGGCTGGCTACACCTTC.

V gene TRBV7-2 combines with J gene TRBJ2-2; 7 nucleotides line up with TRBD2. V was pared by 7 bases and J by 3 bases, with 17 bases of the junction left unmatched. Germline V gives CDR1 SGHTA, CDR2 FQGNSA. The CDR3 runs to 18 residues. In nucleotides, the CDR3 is TGTGCCAGCAACCCGAGGGGCGGGGGTGCCCTCGACACCGGGGAGCTGTTTTTT. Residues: CASNPRGGGALDTGELFF. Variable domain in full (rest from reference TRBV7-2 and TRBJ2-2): GAGVSQSPSNKVTEKGKDVELRCDPISGHTALYWYRQSLGQGLEFLIYFQGNSAPDKSGLPSDRFSAERTGGSVSTLTIQRTQQEDSAVYLCASNPRGGGALDTGELFFGEGSRLTVL.

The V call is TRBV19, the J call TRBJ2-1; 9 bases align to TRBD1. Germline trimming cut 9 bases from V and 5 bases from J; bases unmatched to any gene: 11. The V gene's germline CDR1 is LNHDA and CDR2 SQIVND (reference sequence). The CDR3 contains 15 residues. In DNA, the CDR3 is TGTGCCAGCCACACCGGGACAGGGACCCACAATGAGCAGTTCTTC. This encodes CASHTGTGTHNEQFF. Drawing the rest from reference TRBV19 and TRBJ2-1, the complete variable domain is DGGITQSPKYLFRKEGQNVTLSCEQNLNHDAMYWYRQDPGQGLRLIYYSQIVNDFQKGDIAEGYSVSREKKESFPLTVTSAQKNPTAFYLCASHTGTGTHNEQFFGPGTRLTVL.

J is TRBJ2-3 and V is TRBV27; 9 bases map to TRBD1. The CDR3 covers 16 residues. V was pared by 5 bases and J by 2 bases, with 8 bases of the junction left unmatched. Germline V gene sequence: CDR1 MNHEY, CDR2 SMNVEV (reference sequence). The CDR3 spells CASSLTTGGATDTQYF. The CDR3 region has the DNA TGTGCCAGCAGTCTTACAACAGGGGGCGCCACAGATACGCAGTATTTT.

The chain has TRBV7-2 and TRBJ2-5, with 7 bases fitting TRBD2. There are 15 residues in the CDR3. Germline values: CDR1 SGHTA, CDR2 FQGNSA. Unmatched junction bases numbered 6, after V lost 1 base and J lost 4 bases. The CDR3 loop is CASSLGLGGVETQYF. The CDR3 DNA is TGTGCCAGCAGCTTAGGCCTGGGAGGGGTAGAGACCCAGTACTTC. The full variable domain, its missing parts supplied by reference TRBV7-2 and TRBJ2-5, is GAGVSQSPSNKVTEKGKDVELRCDPISGHTALYWYRQSLGQGLEFLIYFQGNSAPDKSGLPSDRFSAERTGGSVSTLTIQRTQQEDSAVYLCASSLGLGGVETQYFGPGTRLLVL.

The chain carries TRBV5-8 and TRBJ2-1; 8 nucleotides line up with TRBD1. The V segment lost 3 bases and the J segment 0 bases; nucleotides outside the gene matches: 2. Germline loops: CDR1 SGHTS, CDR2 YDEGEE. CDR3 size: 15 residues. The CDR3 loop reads CASSSGQASYNEQFF. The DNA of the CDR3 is TGTGCCAGCAGCTCGGGACAGGCCTCCTACAATGAGCAGTTCTTC.

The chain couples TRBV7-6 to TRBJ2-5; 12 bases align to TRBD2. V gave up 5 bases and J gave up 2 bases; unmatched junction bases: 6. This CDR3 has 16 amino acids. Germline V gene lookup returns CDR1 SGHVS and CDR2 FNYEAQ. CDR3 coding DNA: TGTGCCAGCAGCCCAACTAGCGGGGGGACTCAAGAGACCCAGTACTTC. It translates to CASSPTSGGTQETQYF.

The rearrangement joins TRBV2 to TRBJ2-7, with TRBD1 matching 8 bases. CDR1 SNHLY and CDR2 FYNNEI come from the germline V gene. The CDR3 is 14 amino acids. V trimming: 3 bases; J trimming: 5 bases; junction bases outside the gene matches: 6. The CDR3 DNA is TGTGCCAGCAGTGATAGTCAGGGGGCGGACGAGCAGTACTTC. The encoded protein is CASSDSQGADEQYF.

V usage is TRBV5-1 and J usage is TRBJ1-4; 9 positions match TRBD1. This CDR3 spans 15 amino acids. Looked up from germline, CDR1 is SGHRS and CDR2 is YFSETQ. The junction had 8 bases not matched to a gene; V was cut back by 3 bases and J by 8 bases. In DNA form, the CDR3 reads TGCGCCAGCAGCTCCGGGGACAGGGATAACGAAAAACTGTTTTTT. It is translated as CASSSGDRDNEKLFF. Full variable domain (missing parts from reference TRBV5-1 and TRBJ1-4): KAGVTQTPRYLIKTRGQQVTLSCSPISGHRSVSWYQQTPGQGLQFLFEYFSETQRNKGNFPGRFSGRQFSNSRSEMNVSTLELGDSALYLCASSSGDRDNEKLFFGSGTQLSVL.

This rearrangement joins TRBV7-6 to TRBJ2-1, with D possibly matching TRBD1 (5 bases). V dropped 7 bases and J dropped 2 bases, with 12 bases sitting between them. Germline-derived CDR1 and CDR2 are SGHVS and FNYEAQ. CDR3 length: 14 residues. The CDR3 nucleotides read TGTGCCAGCACCATTGGGGCAGCCTACAATGAGCAGTTCTTC. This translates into CASTIGAAYNEQFF.

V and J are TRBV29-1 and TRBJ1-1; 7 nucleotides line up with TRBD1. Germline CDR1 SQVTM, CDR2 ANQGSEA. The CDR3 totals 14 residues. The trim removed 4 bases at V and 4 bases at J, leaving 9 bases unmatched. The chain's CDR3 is CSVVADRYRTEAFF. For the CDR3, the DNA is TGCAGCGTTGTTGCGGACAGGTATCGCACTGAAGCTTTCTTT.

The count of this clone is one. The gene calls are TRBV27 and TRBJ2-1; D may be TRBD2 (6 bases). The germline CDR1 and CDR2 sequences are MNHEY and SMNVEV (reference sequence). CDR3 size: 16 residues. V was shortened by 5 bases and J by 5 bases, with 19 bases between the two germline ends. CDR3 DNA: TGTGCCAGCAGTAGAGACCCCGGGGGAGCCAACAATGAGCAGTTCTTC. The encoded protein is CASSRDPGGANNEQFF.

The CDR3 loop is CASSNRGFGELFF. CDR3 DNA sequence: TGTGCCAGTAGTAACAGGGGATTCGGGGAGCTGTTTTTT. This chain uses TRBV19 with TRBJ2-2, with 7 bases that match TRBD1. Germline CDR1 LNHDA, CDR2 SQIVND (reference sequence). CDR3 size: 13 residues. V lost 4 bases, J lost 7 bases, and 3 bases stayed unmatched.

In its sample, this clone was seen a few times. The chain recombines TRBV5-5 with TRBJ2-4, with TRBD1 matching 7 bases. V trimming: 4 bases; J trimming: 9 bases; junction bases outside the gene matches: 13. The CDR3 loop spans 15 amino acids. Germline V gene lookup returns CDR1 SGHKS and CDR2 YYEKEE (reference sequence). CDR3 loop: CASSLTRGPVAIQYF. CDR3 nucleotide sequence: TGTGCCAGCAGCCTTACGAGGGGGCCTGTAGCCATTCAGTACTTC.

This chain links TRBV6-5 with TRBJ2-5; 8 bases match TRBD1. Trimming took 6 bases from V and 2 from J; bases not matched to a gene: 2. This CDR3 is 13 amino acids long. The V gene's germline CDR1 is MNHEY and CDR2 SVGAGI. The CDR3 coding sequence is TGTGCCAGCAGGGGACAGGTACAAGAGACCCAGTACTTC. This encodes CASRGQVQETQYF.

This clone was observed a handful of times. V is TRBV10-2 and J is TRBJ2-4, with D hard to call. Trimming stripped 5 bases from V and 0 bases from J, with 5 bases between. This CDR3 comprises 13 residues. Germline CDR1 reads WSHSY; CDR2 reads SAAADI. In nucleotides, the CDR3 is TGCGCCAGCAGTCCCCAAGCCAAAAACATTCAGTACTTC. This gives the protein CASSPQAKNIQYF.

The CDR3 DNA is TGTGCCATCAGTGAGTCCGATGAGGGATTGGAGACCCAGTACTTC. It codes for CAISESDEGLETQYF. The V call is TRBV10-3, the J call TRBJ2-5, with a weak D call TRBD2 (5 bases). The CDR3 has 15 amino acids. The V and J ends lost 0 bases and 5 bases respectively, with 13 bases between them. Germline V gene lookup returns CDR1 ENHRY and CDR2 SYGVKD.